The entry below gives a single TCR beta chain sequence along with its context. PCR or immunohistochemistry showed mismatch repair deficiency in every enrolled patient. This sample stems from a study of PD-1 blockade in mismatch repair-deficient tumors. In the study overall: All were previously treated, progressing patients with over 9 mismatch repair-deficient cancer types.

This CDR3 is 14 amino acids long. Looked up from germline, CDR1 is SGHAT and CDR2 is FQNNGV. The V gene lost 3 bases and the J gene lost 7 bases, with 13 bases spanning the gap. The table came from immunoSEQ multiplex PCR; TCRdb's copy has only in-frame clones and leaves some out. Of tens of thousands of clones in the sample, 70% to 80% were seen once. The TCR comes from an adult with mismatch repair-deficient cancer. The sample was peripheral blood, taken 2 weeks after starting pembrolizumab. The rearrangement uses TRBV11-2 and TRBJ2-1; D is possibly TRBD2 (6 bases). DNA for the CDR3: TGTGCCAGCAGCTTGGGACTCTTCCGGAATGAGCAGTTCTTC. Its protein is CASSLGLFRNEQFF.